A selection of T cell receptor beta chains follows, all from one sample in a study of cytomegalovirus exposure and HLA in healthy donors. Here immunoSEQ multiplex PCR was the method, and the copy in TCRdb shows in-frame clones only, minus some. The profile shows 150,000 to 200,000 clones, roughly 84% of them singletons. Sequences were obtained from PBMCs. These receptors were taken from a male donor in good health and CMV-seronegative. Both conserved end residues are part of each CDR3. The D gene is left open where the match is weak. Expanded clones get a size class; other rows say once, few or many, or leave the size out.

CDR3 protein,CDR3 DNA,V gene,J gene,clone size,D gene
CASSDRGGSETQYF,TGTGCCAGCAGTGACAGGGGAGGTTCGGAGACCCAGTACTTC,TRBV6-5,TRBJ2-5,once,TRBD1
CASSQDLGNLGGGLAKNIQYF,TGCGCCAGCAGCCAAGATCTTGGGAATCTAGGGGGGGGTTTAGCCAAAAACATTCAGTACTTC,TRBV4-3,TRBJ2-4,-,-
CASRAGGRGNIQYF,TGTGCCAGCAGAGCGGGGGGCCGCGGTAACATTCAGTACTTC,TRBV6-6,TRBJ2-4,-,TRBD2
CASSSRQGHTEAFF,TGCGCCAGCAGCTCCCGACAGGGTCACACTGAAGCTTTCTTT,TRBV5-1,TRBJ1-1,-,TRBD1
CASSYSAGYETQYF,TGTGCCAGCAGTTACTCGGCAGGTTACGAGACCCAGTACTTC,TRBV6-5,TRBJ2-5,once,-
CASSYGAGSQNIQYF,TGTGCCAGCAGTTACGGAGCTGGGTCCCAAAACATTCAGTACTTC,TRBV6-5,TRBJ2-4,-,-
CASSPRLAKNIQYF,TGTGCCAGCAGCCCCCGACTAGCCAAAAACATTCAGTACTTC,TRBV27,TRBJ2-4,-,-
CASSLKSRGLELFF,TGTGCCAGCAGCTTAAAGAGTCGAGGTTTAGAACTGTTTTTT,TRBV11-2,TRBJ1-4,-,-
CASSLPRANTEAFF,TGTGCCAGCAGCTTACCCAGGGCGAACACTGAAGCTTTCTTT,TRBV7-9,TRBJ1-1,few,-
CASSRQPGGGNEKLFF,TGCGCCAGCAGCCGGCAACCTGGGGGGGGTAATGAAAAACTGTTTTTT,TRBV4-1,TRBJ1-4,-,-
CASSSTYRGEAFF,TGTGCCAGCAGCTCCACTTACAGGGGGGAAGCTTTCTTT,TRBV11-3,TRBJ1-1,-,TRBD1
CASSSLTTANTGELFF,TGTGCCAGCAGCTCTTTAACTACTGCGAACACCGGGGAGCTGTTTTTT,TRBV7-9,TRBJ2-2,-,-
CASSVVSGSSYNEQFF,TGTGCCAGCAGCGTAGTAAGCGGGAGCTCCTACAATGAGCAGTTCTTC,TRBV9,TRBJ2-1,-,TRBD2
CASSFAGTEAEKLFF,TGTGCCAGCAGTTTTGCGGGGACAGAAGCGGAAAAACTGTTTTTT,TRBV28,TRBJ1-4,-,TRBD1
CASNRAGDRLWEQYF,TGTGCCAGCAACCGCGCGGGTGACAGGCTGTGGGAGCAGTACTTC,TRBV7-9,TRBJ2-7,-,-
CASTIPRQENTGELFF,TGTGCCAGCACCATTCCCAGACAGGAGAACACCGGGGAGCTGTTTTTT,TRBV6-6,TRBJ2-2,-,-
CPGSASRQGHPNYGYTF,TGTCCTGGGAGCGCTTCTAGACAGGGTCATCCTAACTATGGCTACACCTTC,TRBV22-1,TRBJ1-2,-,-
CASSLRQGWQETQYF,TGTGCCAGCAGCTTGAGACAGGGGTGGCAAGAGACCCAGTACTTC,TRBV5-6,TRBJ2-5,-,TRBD1
CASSPGRGITEQYF,TGTGCCAGCAGTCCCGGCAGGGGTATTACCGAGCAGTACTTC,TRBV6-5,TRBJ2-7,-,-
CASSQDRGTGRNQPQHF,TGCGCCAGCAGCCAAGATCGGGGGACGGGACGGAATCAGCCCCAGCATTTT,TRBV4-1,TRBJ1-5,-,-
CASSSPRGSGNTIYF,TGTGCCAGCAGTTCCCCCCGCGGCTCTGGAAACACCATATATTTT,TRBV6-5,TRBJ1-3,-,-
CSVMGEGYEQYF,TGCAGCGTTATGGGGGAGGGGTACGAGCAGTACTTC,TRBV29-1,TRBJ2-7,-,TRBD2
CASRTSGGSIIYEQYF,TGTGCCAGCAGAACCTCAGGGGGTTCTATTATTTACGAGCAATACTTC,TRBV2,TRBJ2-7,-,TRBD1
CASSLTNFNTQYF,TGTGCCAGCAGCTTGACTAACTTTAATACGCAGTATTTT,TRBV5-5,TRBJ2-3,-,-
CASSVGGPKNNEQFF,TGTGCCAGCAGCGTCGGGGGGCCGAAAAACAATGAGCAGTTCTTC,TRBV11-3,TRBJ2-1,-,-
CASSLALASDTQYF,TGCGCCAGCAGCTTGGCTCTAGCATCCGATACGCAGTATTTT,TRBV5-1,TRBJ2-3,-,-
CASSTGRGSYEQYF,TGCGCCAGCAGCACCGGACGGGGTTCCTACGAGCAGTACTTC,TRBV5-1,TRBJ2-7,-,-
CASTGQGASNQPQHF,TGTGCCAGCACCGGACAGGGGGCTAGCAATCAGCCCCAGCATTTT,TRBV2,TRBJ1-5,-,TRBD1
CSARAGASSFF,TGCAGTGCTAGGGCGGGGGCTAGCAGCTTCTTC,TRBV20-1,TRBJ2-1,-,-
CSSRGDGYTF,TGCAGCTCCCGGGGGGATGGCTACACCTTC,TRBV29-1,TRBJ1-2,-,-
CASSPHRLAGGIGEQFF,TGTGCCAGCAGTCCCCACCGACTAGCGGGGGGGATCGGTGAGCAGTTCTTC,TRBV2,TRBJ2-1,-,TRBD2
CACDRASGANVLTF,TGTGCGTGTGACAGGGCCTCTGGGGCCAACGTCCTGACTTTC,TRBV30,TRBJ2-6,-,TRBD1
CSVLGGGQFF,TGCAGCGTTTTGGGGGGAGGGCAGTTCTTC,TRBV29-1,TRBJ2-1,few,-
CASSQEPVAGGGNEQFF,TGCGCCAGCAGCCAAGAACCCGTAGCGGGAGGCGGCAATGAGCAGTTCTTC,TRBV4-3,TRBJ2-1,-,TRBD2
CASSSAGNQPQHF,TGTGCCAGCAGTTCGGCGGGCAATCAGCCCCAGCATTTT,TRBV6-5,TRBJ1-5,-,-
CASSLDPGPNTEAFF,TGCGCCAGCAGCTTGGACCCAGGCCCGAACACTGAAGCTTTCTTT,TRBV5-1,TRBJ1-1,few,-
CASSPTAVGGPPYEQYF,TGTGCCAGCTCACCTACCGCAGTGGGGGGGCCCCCCTACGAGCAGTACTTC,TRBV18,TRBJ2-7,-,-
CASSLVRGTYEQYF,TGTGCCAGCAGCCTAGTGCGGGGGACCTACGAGCAGTACTTC,TRBV28,TRBJ2-7,-,TRBD2
CASSGYPVEGMGSGITEAFF,TGCGCCAGCAGTGGGTACCCTGTGGAGGGGATGGGCTCTGGTATCACTGAAGCTTTCTTT,TRBV10-1,TRBJ1-1,-,-
CASSKRQGWTGELFF,TGTGCCAGCAGTAAACGACAGGGATGGACCGGGGAGCTGTTTTTT,TRBV6-1,TRBJ2-2,-,TRBD1
CASSFFRGDTIYF,TGTGCCAGCAGCTTTTTCAGGGGTGACACCATATATTTT,TRBV11-3,TRBJ1-3,-,-
CASSMTSGGANTGELFF,TGTGCCAGTAGCATGACTAGCGGGGGAGCGAACACCGGGGAGCTGTTTTTT,TRBV9,TRBJ2-2,-,TRBD2
CASSRGGIEQFF,TGTGCCAGCAGCCGTGGAGGTATTGAGCAGTTCTTC,TRBV7-2,TRBJ2-1,-,-
CASTGGIYGYTF,TGTGCCAGTACTGGGGGCATCTATGGCTACACCTTC,TRBV19,TRBJ1-2,-,-
CASSVGVGRTDTQYF,TGTGCCAGCAGCGTAGGGGTGGGGCGCACAGATACGCAGTATTTT,TRBV9,TRBJ2-3,-,-